This passage covers 22 T cell receptor beta chains from one sample sequenced in a study of T cells in Graves' hyperthyroidism and ophthalmopathy (dated by TCRdb to the late 2010s). Libraries were built with multiplex PCR. Sequencing took place on an Illumina HiSeq 2000. Amplification of TCR beta CDR3 regions was carried out from RNA transcripts. The TCR CDR3 was subjected to a first round of RT-PCR using the HTBI primer set and the Qiagen OneStep RT-PCR kit. The public reads were quality trimmed at Q25 with fastp and then assembled into clones with MiXCR by TCRdb, keeping productive beta chains. Duplicate CDR3 protein sequences are folded into a single record with the most common DNA and genes. For this sample there are roughly 290,000 distinct CDR3 sequences; roughly an eighth appear just once. The top ten constitute roughly 7.9% of the sample. Sample: blood. These receptor sequences come from a woman aged 40 to 55 with Graves' hyperthyroidism.

This clonotype occurred a few times. J is TRBJ2-2 and V is TRBV27, with 14 bases aligning to TRBD2. The CDR3 is 16 residues long. V was pared by 9 bases and J by 6 bases, with 9 bases of the junction left unmatched. Per germline, CDR1 MNHEY and CDR2 SMNVEV (reference sequence). The CDR3 DNA reads TGTGCCAGTGGGGGACTAGCGGGAGTAAAACCCGGGGAGCTGTTTTTT. This sequence encodes CASGGLAGVKPGELFF.

The chain recombines TRBV5-6 with TRBJ2-3; possibly TRBD1 or TRBD2 for D (6 bases each). Germline CDR1 and CDR2: SGHDT and YYEEEE. V gave up 1 base and J gave up 2 bases, with 26 bases separating them. The CDR3 covers 20 residues. The CDR3 sequence is CASSLFGTTFGGTITDTQYF. The DNA of the CDR3 is TGTGCCAGCAGCTTGTTTGGGACAACCTTTGGCGGGACGATCACAGATACGCAGTATTTT.

This clonotype appeared a few times. The V and J genes are TRBV18 and TRBJ1-2; 11 positions match TRBD1. This CDR3 has 16 amino acids. V shed 3 bases, J shed 2 bases, and the junction held 5 bases outside the gene matches. CDR1 and CDR2 from the germline V gene are KGHSH and LQKENI. CDR3 DNA: TGTGCCAGCTCACCGATTGGGGACAGGGGGAACTATGGCTACACCTTC. Amino acids: CASSPIGDRGNYGYTF.

The rearrangement uses TRBV28 and TRBJ2-1, with 9 positions matching TRBD2. From germline, CDR1 is MDHEN and CDR2 SYDVKM. J was trimmed by 2 bases and V by 1 base; bases with no gene match: 3. There are 16 residues in the CDR3. CDR3 sequence reads: CASSLSAGGTYNEQFF. The CDR3 DNA reads TGTGCCAGCAGTTTATCAGCGGGAGGCACCTACAATGAGCAGTTCTTC. The full variable domain, with the rest looked up from reference TRBV28 and TRBJ2-1, is DVKVTQSSRYLVKRTGEKVFLECVQDMDHENMFWYRQDPGLGLRLIYFSYDVKMKEKGDIPEGYSVSREKKERFSLILESASTNQTSMYLCASSLSAGGTYNEQFFGPGTRLTVL.

This clonotype was counted between two and nine times. This chain links TRBV7-9 with TRBJ2-3; possibly TRBD1 for D (5 bases). From germline, CDR1 is SEHNR and CDR2 FQNEAQ (reference sequence). The CDR3 loop spans 18 amino acids. The V end lost 2 bases, the J end lost 2 bases, and 20 bases lay between the germline ends. CDR3 DNA: TGTGCCAGCAGCTTATCATACGGGTTCGACAGACCCACAGATACGCAGTATTTT. Translating it yields CASSLSYGFDRPTDTQYF.

Ten or more counts support this clonotype. The V call is TRBV2, the J call TRBJ1-4; possible D gene TRBD1, 5 bases. There are 14 residues in the CDR3. Germline V CDR1 and CDR2: SNHLY, FYNNEI. Trimming shortened V by 4 bases and J by 7 bases, and 13 bases separated the two germline ends. The CDR3 DNA is TGTGCCAGCAGTGGAGGGGTGGGTCTTGAAAAACTGTTTTTT. The encoded protein is CASSGGVGLEKLFF.

The chain is built from TRBV5-1 and TRBJ2-6; no definite D call. V gave up 4 bases and J gave up 2 bases, with 13 bases separating them. The V gene's germline CDR1 is SGHRS and CDR2 YFSETQ. CDR3 size: 16 residues. The chain's CDR3 is CASSDPRRTGANVLTF. In DNA form, the CDR3 reads TGCGCCAGCAGCGACCCGCGAAGGACTGGGGCCAACGTCCTGACTTTC.

The chain joins TRBV9 to TRBJ1-2; TRBD1 agrees at 9 bases. V was clipped by 3 bases and J by 7 bases; unmatched bases: 16. The CDR3 is 17 amino acids. The V gene's germline CDR1 is SGDLS and CDR2 YYNGEE. DNA of the CDR3: TGTGCCAGCAGCGCCGGGGACAGGGAAAGGCCGGTCTTTGGCTACACCTTC. This codes for CASSAGDRERPVFGYTF.

This clonotype was picked up many times. The V call is TRBV2, the J call TRBJ1-5; TRBD1 matches at 9 bases. The CDR3 runs 17 residues. CDR1 and CDR2 from the germline V gene are SNHLY and FYNNEI. V gave up 6 bases and J gave up 0 bases; unmatched junction bases: 9. CDR3 nucleotide sequence: TGTGCCAGCAGCGGAGGGACAGGGCCCTATAGCAATCAGCCCCAGCATTTT. It codes for CASSGGTGPYSNQPQHF.

This clonotype was counted at least ten times. The chain joins TRBV29-1 to TRBJ2-1; D not resolved. Germline CDR1 reads SQVTM; CDR2 reads ANQGSEA. V lost 4 bases and J 3 bases, leaving 1 base between the germline ends. The CDR3 extends over 10 amino acids. The CDR3 sequence is CSVGYNEQFF. CDR3 DNA: TGCAGCGTTGGCTACAATGAGCAGTTCTTC.

The chain couples TRBV3-1 to TRBJ1-1; 7 bases are a match to TRBD1. The CDR3 sequence is 15 residues long. Germline CDR1 LGHDT, CDR2 YNNKEL (reference sequence). Trimming removed 4 bases from V and 1 base from J; junction bases left unmatched: 6. CDR3 DNA: TGTGCCAGCAGCCGGCGACAGGGACAGAACACTGAAGCTTTCTTT. It encodes CASSRRQGQNTEAFF.

This clonotype came up many times. V is TRBV20-1 and J is TRBJ1-4; 8 bases map to TRBD1. CDR1 is DFQATT and CDR2 is SNEGSKA in the germline V gene (reference sequence). J gave up 8 bases and V 0 bases, and 8 bases lay outside the gene matches. The CDR3 spans 15 residues. Written as DNA, the CDR3 is TGCAGTGCTAGAGACCAGACAGGGGCGGGAGAAAAACTGTTTTTT. This codes for CSARDQTGAGEKLFF.

This clonotype was seen a few times. The genes are TRBV15 and TRBJ2-2; D is uncertain. CDR3 length equals 13 residues. Germline V gene sequence: CDR1 LNHNV, CDR2 YYDKDF (reference sequence). Trimming stripped 10 bases from V and 0 bases from J, with 9 bases between. For the CDR3, the DNA is TGTGCCATCTCAAACCCGAACACCGGGGAGCTGTTTTTT. It specifies CAISNPNTGELFF.

This clonotype was counted ten times or more. This chain uses TRBV12-3 or TRBV12-4 with TRBJ2-3; 7 bases line up with TRBD2. V shed 3 bases, J shed 2 bases, and the junction held 8 bases outside the gene matches. CDR3 length: 16 residues. This CDR3 is CASSFYSAGLTDTQYF. For the CDR3, the DNA is TGTGCCAGCAGTTTCTACTCAGCGGGACTCACAGATACGCAGTATTTT.

This clonotype was recorded many times. This sequence joins TRBV2 and TRBJ2-3; D is undetermined. Germline V gene data show CDR1 as SNHLY and CDR2 as FYNNEI. Trimming took off 6 bases at V and 0 bases at J, with 10 bases between the two ends. This CDR3 is 14 amino acids long. The CDR3 coding sequence is TGTGCCAGCAGAGACCTCCCTAGCACAGATACGCAGTATTTT. The encoded protein is CASRDLPSTDTQYF.

This clonotype was seen at least ten times. The chain carries TRBV2 and TRBJ2-1; 15 bases map to TRBD2. Per the germline V gene, CDR1 is SNHLY and CDR2 is FYNNEI. This CDR3 is 18 amino acids long. V lost 5 bases to trimming and J lost 1 base; unmatched junction nucleotides: 6. CDR3 nucleotide sequence: TGTGCCAGCAGTTGGACTAGCGGGAGGGCAGCGTCCTACAATGAGCAGTTCTTC. This codes for CASSWTSGRAASYNEQFF. Supplemented by reference TRBV2 and TRBJ2-1, the full variable domain reads EPEVTQTPSHQVTQMGQEVILRCVPISNHLYFYWYRQILGQKVEFLVSFYNNEISEKSEIFDDQFSVERPDGSNFTLKIRSTKLEDSAMYFCASSWTSGRAASYNEQFFGPGTRLTVL.

This clonotype was detected many times. This chain connects TRBV24-1 to TRBJ2-5, with 7 bases identical to TRBD1. The V gene's germline CDR1 is KGHDR and CDR2 SFDVKD. Losses at the gene ends were 7 bases for V and 2 bases for J; bases not matched to a gene: 6. This CDR3 comprises 14 residues. The CDR3 DNA sequence: TGTGCCACCAGCCGCCGGGACAGACAAGAGACCCAGTACTTC. It specifies CATSRRDRQETQYF.

This clonotype was seen many times. The CDR3 DNA reads as TGCGCCAGCAGCTTGACCGCAACAGGGTTCGCTCGTGACGAGCAGTACTTC. Translating gives CASSLTATGFARDEQYF. This chain joins TRBV5-1 and TRBJ2-7, with D possibly being TRBD1 (6 bases). CDR3 size: 17 residues. Trimming pared 1 base from V and 5 bases from J, leaving 22 bases between. Germline-derived CDR1 and CDR2 are SGHRS and YFSETQ.

This chain links TRBV29-1 with TRBJ2-2; 7 bases line up with TRBD2. CDR1 is SQVTM, CDR2 ANQGSEA, per germline. Trimming removed 7 bases from V and 2 bases from J; junction bases left unmatched: 4. This CDR3 is built from 13 residues. The DNA of the CDR3 is TGCAGCGCCAGCGGGGCAAACACCGGGGAGCTGTTTTTT. Protein sequence: CSASGANTGELFF.

In its sample, this clonotype was seen many times. This rearrangement joins TRBV2 to TRBJ1-1; D is unclear. Germline CDR1 SNHLY, CDR2 FYNNEI. This CDR3 is built from 13 residues. V gave up 7 bases and J gave up 0 bases, with 9 bases separating them. The CDR3 coding sequence is TGTGCCAGCACCCTGGGAATGAACACTGAAGCTTTCTTT. Translated, it gives CASTLGMNTEAFF.

This clonotype was found many times. The chain uses TRBV18 and TRBJ1-1; D remains ambiguous. The CDR3 has 13 residues. CDR1 and CDR2 (germline): KGHSH, LQKENI. With 3 bases removed from V and 0 bases from J, the gap between germline ends came to 5 bases. The CDR3 loop reads CASSPSMNTEAFF. In DNA form, the CDR3 reads TGTGCCAGCTCACCTAGTATGAACACTGAAGCTTTCTTT.

This clonotype was observed a handful of times. This chain uses TRBV7-2 with TRBJ1-1; D is unresolved. The CDR3 spans 13 residues. The germline gives CDR1 SGHTA, CDR2 FQGNSA. The V and J ends lost 3 bases and 12 bases respectively, with 17 bases between them. The chain's CDR3 is CASSFSDGRGTFF. CDR3 in DNA: TGTGCCAGCAGCTTCTCCGACGGCCGCGGGACTTTCTTT.